The T cell receptor (beta chain) described here comes from a study of T cell responses to AZD1222 COVID-19 vaccine. Notes on the study in general: CD4 TCRs covered the whole spike, strongest at regions 160-218 and 743-854. Donors, mostly white British, included more females; clonal diversity was possibly underestimated. Nearly half of spike-specific TCRs reportedly target variant regions that are unmutated in the B.1.351 and B.1.1.7 variants. Of the AZD1222 recipients, only five to seven were seropositive at baseline.

Of note for this clone: The target antigen is unknown.

Sequenced by immunoSEQ multiplex PCR; TCRdb stores in-frame clones only, minus some. The sample contains 100,000 to 150,000 clones, approximately 94% of which appear only once. The clonotype comes from an adult in good health. The sample was peripheral blood, taken on day 0 of AZD1222 vaccination.

CDR3 nucleotides: TGTGCCAGCAGTGAAGCGATCTATGAGCAGTTCTTC. It codes for CASSEAIYEQFF. The rearrangement joins TRBV2 to TRBJ2-1; D is undetermined. This CDR3 contains 12 residues. Trimming left V 0 bases short and J 8 bases short, with 5 bases between. From germline, CDR1 is SNHLY and CDR2 FYNNEI.